A selection of T cell receptor beta chains follows, all from one sample in a study of T cells expressing NK-cell markers. TCRdb re-called the 5' RACE reads, yielding one record per CDR3 amino acid sequence without DNA. Its table lists about 110,000 distinct CDR3 sequences. Specimen: blood T cells: a sorted CD56 or NKG2C T cell subset, CD4+ or CD8+ T cells, or bulk PBMC T cells (not recorded which). Every receptor here comes from a woman aged 18 to 69 in good health. CDR3s include the opening cysteine and the closing phenylalanine or tryptophan.

v_gene,j_gene,CDR3aa
TRBV19,TRBJ2-1,CASSVGRFYNEQFF
TRBV28,TRBJ2-6,CASSGASGANVLTF
TRBV10-3,TRBJ2-5,CAISRTVEQETQYF
TRBV29-1,TRBJ2-1,CSVGGTVYEQFF
TRBV13,TRBJ2-1,CASSETSGPSYNEQFF
TRBV30,TRBJ1-1,CAWSAGQGRTEAFF
TRBV11-2,TRBJ2-2,CASRYSGELFF
TRBV19,TRBJ2-4,CASTTGILAKNIQYF
TRBV4-1,TRBJ2-5,CASSQGGIRETQYF
TRBV7-9,TRBJ1-2,CASTPPGISNYGYTF
TRBV27,TRBJ2-2,CASSITAGELFF
TRBV6-5,TRBJ2-2,CASSYEASGRIITGELFF
TRBV20-1,TRBJ1-1,CSAGTGIDTEAFF
TRBV29-1,TRBJ2-1,CSVDITSGPYNEQFF
TRBV6-2/TRBV6-3,TRBJ1-2,CASTHPGGGNYGYTF
TRBV9,TRBJ1-1,CASSSTGGGTEAFF
TRBV24-1,TRBJ2-3,CATAGGGTDTQYF
TRBV7-9,TRBJ2-5,CASSPRTGEGETQYF
TRBV11-1,TRBJ1-2,CASSLPHQDVPPRMNGYTF
TRBV5-6,TRBJ2-5,CASSLDPPQETQYF
TRBV25-1,TRBJ2-2,CASSVGITGELFF
TRBV11-1,TRBJ2-1,CASSLAWGLAESTSYNEQFF
TRBV24-1,TRBJ2-1,CATSDPGQGLLEQFF
TRBV2,TRBJ2-3,CASSEEVGQATDTQYF
TRBV29-1,TRBJ2-2,CSVALDTGELFF
TRBV7-9,TRBJ2-5,CASSFPAGDTQYF
TRBV24-1,TRBJ2-2,CATSDLGTENTGELFF
TRBV28,TRBJ2-5,CASSFASDSETQYF
TRBV7-9,TRBJ2-1,CASSSDRDRGNEQFF
TRBV11-1,TRBJ2-1,CASSLVAGTGPEDNEQFF
TRBV4-3,TRBJ1-4,CASSQEGAGAFEKLFF
TRBV5-1,TRBJ1-1,CASSLGGLRTEAFF
TRBV2,TRBJ2-1,CASSEPGDGSSYNEQFF
TRBV5-4,TRBJ1-1,CASSLVLENTEAFF
TRBV28,TRBJ2-3,CASGEAGAPDTQYF
TRBV6-2/TRBV6-3,TRBJ2-1,CASSNGTGPYNEQFF
TRBV9,TRBJ1-2,CASSVATGGNYGYTF
TRBV20-1,TRBJ2-5,CSARDWLAGEETQYF
TRBV29-1,TRBJ2-1,CSVARGGEQFF
TRBV6-5,TRBJ1-2,CASSSLGGTGVALNYGYTF
TRBV6-5,TRBJ2-7,CASSYSPGDSYEQYF
TRBV29-1,TRBJ2-5,CSVDSSGGSETQYF
TRBV13,TRBJ2-5,CASSSMDYQETQYF
TRBV11-2,TRBJ2-1,CASSLTGLLLNEQFF
TRBV9,TRBJ2-3,CASSVEGDYTDTQYF
TRBV7-9,TRBJ2-3,CASSPKEPTSTDTQYF
TRBV12-3/TRBV12-4,TRBJ2-1,CASRKLAGVGNEQFF
TRBV4-3,TRBJ2-2,CASSQETSGSGTGELFF
TRBV7-6,TRBJ2-7,CASSFSGRGGEQYF
TRBV20-1,TRBJ2-1,CSARDMAEPYNEQFF
TRBV7-8,TRBJ2-7,CASSPTEVGAYEQYF
TRBV12-3/TRBV12-4,TRBJ2-1,CASSRALGAYNEQFF
TRBV19,TRBJ2-5,CASSTAGTTGETQYF
TRBV25-1,TRBJ1-2,CASSDLSPRGYTF